Sequencing of this T cell receptor (beta chain) was carried out in a study of cytomegalovirus exposure and HLA in healthy donors. Study results and caveats: The authors later found most CMV-associated TCR beta chains appeared HLA-restricted. An assumption of roughly uniform sequencing depth across donors underlay the presence/absence analyses. According to a later analysis, donors in an Asian-associated ancestry cluster reportedly had fewer N-insertions than the approximately 670-donor mean. Serostatus for CMV was the only available immune exposure information.

PCR was performed using 60 Vbeta and 13 Jbeta primers. Profiling relied on immunoSEQ multiplex PCR, and the TCRdb table lists in-frame clones only, not all of them. The sample carries 85,000 to 100,000 clones, about 83% recorded once. For this clone: The antigen remains undetermined.

The germline V gene has CDR1 SGHTS and CDR2 YDEGEE. There are 17 residues in the CDR3. V lost 2 bases and J lost 5; bases outside the gene matches: 12. V and J are TRBV5-8 and TRBJ2-1, with 8 bases fitting TRBD2. The receptor was derived from a man aged 60-69 years in good health and CMV-seropositive. Sequenced input: PBMCs. The CDR3 DNA reads as TGTGCCAGCAGCTTTCTCGGGCGAGCGGGGGCCAACAATGAGCAGTTCTTC. Translation gives CASSFLGRAGANNEQFF. The full variable domain, in which reference TRBV5-8 and TRBJ2-1 provide the parts outside the CDR3, is EAGVTQSPTHLIKTRGQQATLRCSPISGHTSVYWYQQALGLGLQFLLWYDEGEERNRGNFPPRFSGRQFPNYSSELNVNALELEDSALYLCASSFLGRAGANNEQFFGPGTRLTVL.